The TCR beta chain described here comes from a study of Ad26.COV2.S vaccination and SARS-CoV-2 variants (dated by TCRdb to the early 2020s). For the study in its entirety: TCRbeta repertoire sequencing was used to assess the specificity and breadth of SARS-CoV-2-reactive T cell receptors after Ad26.COV2.S vaccination. The TCR-sequenced set comprised around 30 samples: some 19 Ad26.COV2.S vaccine recipients, 5 placebo recipients and 8 SARS-CoV-2 convalescent individuals.

Sample time point, as interpreted from the label and publication: individuals recovered from natural SARS-CoV-2 infection. Beyond this particular receptor, the publication reports: Compared with placebo recipients, Ad26.COV2.S recipients showed higher spike-specific TCR breadth (P = 0.0014). Vaccine and placebo recipients had similar non-spike TCR breadth, a finding consistent with the vaccine containing only spike. Substantial breadth of spike-specific CD8+ and CD4+ T cell responses was reported after vaccination. The authors noted that total T cell responses may have been underestimated by the TCR breadth and depth analyses.

Remarks on this clone: Its recognized antigen is unknown. One base away there is no much larger clone; base qualities are not given.

From the cysteine through the phenylalanine, the CDR3 covers 11 amino acids. CDR3 DNA is the only sequence kept; it has 33 bases, read in frame from the first base. A distance of 6 bases separates the germline ends of V and J, which lose 3 bases and 7 bases respectively. The immunoSEQ Assay was the method used to sequence TCRbeta CDR3 regions. After extraction, genomic DNA underwent amplification by bias-controlled multiplex PCR, followed by high-throughput sequencing. On the study's bioinformatics: To quantify the absolute abundance of every unique TCRbeta CDR3 region, sequences were collapsed and filtered. T cell fraction was estimated by normalization of TCRbeta template counts to usable DNA, with usable DNA being measured through amplification of reference genes present in all nucleated cells. Repertoire TCRs were annotated as SARS-CoV-2-specific when V gene, CDR3 amino acid sequence and J gene were exactly matched to a known reactive TCR set. The reference SARS-CoV-2 TCR set was derived from MIRA and filtered for enrichment in COVID-19-positive ImmuneCODE repertoires, a step that removed public or cross-reactive TCRs. Drawing on the MIRA antigens, annotated TCRs were analysed further at the level of specific ORF or position within ORF. Breadth was defined as annotated unique rearrangements over total unique productive rearrangements; depth was the summed frequency of those rearrangements. Two-sided Wilcoxon rank-sum tests were applied when comparing TCR breadth between groups. What TCRdb holds here is the immuneACCESS table cut down to in-frame rearrangements. Part of the clones is not present; checked against another copy, under half of the missing clones reflect an unresolved V gene, and the others are unexplained. The V and J calls and clone size are taken from that table; D and trimming were inferred from the DNA. The sample table holds approximately 340,000 clones, of which 92% were seen once. Together, the top ten hold under 4% of the sample.

The receptor's source is a human donor who had recovered from COVID-19. The rearrangement combines TRBV12-3 or TRBV12-4 with TRBJ1-2, with the D gene call left open. The specimen was peripheral blood, collected after recovery from COVID-19. The base sequence is TGTGCCAGCAGTTTTTGGGCTGGCTACACCTTC. This encodes CASSFWAGYTF.